This TCR beta chain was observed in a study of blood T cell repertoires in COVID-19. Study as a whole: The United States, Italy and Spain supplied acute and convalescent COVID-19 samples. From T cells, B-cell-depleted T cells, or PBMCs came the material, which was cDNA or gDNA.

This clone was detected a few times. This table comes from immunoSEQ multiplex PCR, and its TCRdb copy is limited to in-frame clones, with some not included. The data contain about 240,000 clones, 80% to 85% of them singletons. The germline V gene has CDR1 SGHTA and CDR2 FQGNSA. The CDR3 loop spans 13 amino acids. V was trimmed by 3 bases and J by 3 bases, leaving 9 bases between them. The rearrangement links TRBV7-2 to TRBJ2-7; TRBD1 might be the D (6 bases). Source material: peripheral blood. The sequence came from a woman between 18 and 30 years old with acute or convalescent COVID-19. CDR3 amino acids: CASSFEQGYEQYF. The DNA of the CDR3 is TGTGCCAGCAGCTTCGAACAGGGCTACGAGCAGTACTTC. Using reference TRBV7-2 and TRBJ2-7 for the parts outside the CDR3, the full variable domain is GAGVSQSPSNKVTEKGKDVELRCDPISGHTALYWYRQSLGQGLEFLIYFQGNSAPDKSGLPSDRFSAERTGGSVSTLTIQRTQQEDSAVYLCASSFEQGYEQYFGPGTRLTVT.